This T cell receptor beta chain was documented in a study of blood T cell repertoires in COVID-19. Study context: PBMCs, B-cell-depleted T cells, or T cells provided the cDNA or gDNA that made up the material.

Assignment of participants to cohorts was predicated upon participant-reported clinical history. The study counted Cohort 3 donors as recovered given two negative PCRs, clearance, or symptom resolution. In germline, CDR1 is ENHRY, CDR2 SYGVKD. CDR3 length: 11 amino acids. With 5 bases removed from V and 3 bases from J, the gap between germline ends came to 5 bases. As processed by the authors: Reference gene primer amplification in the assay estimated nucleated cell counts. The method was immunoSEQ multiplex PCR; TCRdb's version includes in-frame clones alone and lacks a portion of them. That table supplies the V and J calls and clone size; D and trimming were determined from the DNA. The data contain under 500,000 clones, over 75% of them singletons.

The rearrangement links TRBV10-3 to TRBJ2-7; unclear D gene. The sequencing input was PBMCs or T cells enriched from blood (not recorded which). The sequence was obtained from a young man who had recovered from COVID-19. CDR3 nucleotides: TGTGCCATCAGTAGCAACTACGAGCAGTACTTC. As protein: CAISSNYEQYF.